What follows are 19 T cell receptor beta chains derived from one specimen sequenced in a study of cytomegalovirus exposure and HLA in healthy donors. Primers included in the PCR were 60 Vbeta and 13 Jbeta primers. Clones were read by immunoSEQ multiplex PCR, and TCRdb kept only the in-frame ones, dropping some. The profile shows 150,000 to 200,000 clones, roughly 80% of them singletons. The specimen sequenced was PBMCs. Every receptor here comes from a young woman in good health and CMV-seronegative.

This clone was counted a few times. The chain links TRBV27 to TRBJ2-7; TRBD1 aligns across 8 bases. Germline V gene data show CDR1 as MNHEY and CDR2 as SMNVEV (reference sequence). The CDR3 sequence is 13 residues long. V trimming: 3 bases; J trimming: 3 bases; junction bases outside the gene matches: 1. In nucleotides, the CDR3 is TGTGCCAGCAGTTTCGGGACAGGCTACGAGCAGTACTTC. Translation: CASSFGTGYEQYF.

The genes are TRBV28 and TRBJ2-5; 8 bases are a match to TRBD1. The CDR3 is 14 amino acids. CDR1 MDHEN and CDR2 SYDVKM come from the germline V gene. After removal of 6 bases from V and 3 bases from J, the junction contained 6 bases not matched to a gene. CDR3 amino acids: CASSAGGSKETQYF. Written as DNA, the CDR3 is TGTGCCAGCAGCGCAGGGGGCTCGAAAGAGACCCAGTACTTC.

In DNA, the CDR3 is TGTGCCAGCAGTTACGCGCTAGCGAAACAAGAGACCCAGTACTTC. As protein: CASSYALAKQETQYF. This chain links TRBV6-6 with TRBJ2-5, with D perhaps matching TRBD2 (6 bases). V gave up 2 bases and J gave up 2 bases, with 12 bases separating them. Per the germline V gene, CDR1 is MNHNY and CDR2 is SVGAGI (reference sequence). This CDR3 comprises 15 residues.

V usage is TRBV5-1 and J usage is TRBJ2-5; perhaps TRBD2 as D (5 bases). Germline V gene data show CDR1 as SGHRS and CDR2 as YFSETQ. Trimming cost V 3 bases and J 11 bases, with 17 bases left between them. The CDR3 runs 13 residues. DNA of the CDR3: TGCGCCAGCAGCTCCGGGATAGCAAGGGAGCAGTACTTC. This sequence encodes CASSSGIAREQYF.

The CDR3 here is CASSQEGAGDSYEQYF. The CDR3 region has the DNA TGTGCCAGCAGCCAAGAGGGAGCGGGAGACTCCTACGAGCAGTACTTC. This chain uses TRBV4-2 with TRBJ2-7; 8 nucleotides line up with TRBD2. Germline V gene sequence: CDR1 LGHNA, CDR2 YNFKEQ. The CDR3 runs 16 residues. V shed 0 bases, J shed 0 bases, and the junction held 4 bases outside the gene matches.

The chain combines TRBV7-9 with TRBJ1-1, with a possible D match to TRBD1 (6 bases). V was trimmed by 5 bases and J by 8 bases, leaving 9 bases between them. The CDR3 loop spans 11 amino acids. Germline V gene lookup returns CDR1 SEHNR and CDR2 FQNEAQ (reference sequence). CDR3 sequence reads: CASSEGQEAFF. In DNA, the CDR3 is TGTGCCAGCAGCGAAGGACAGGAAGCTTTCTTT.

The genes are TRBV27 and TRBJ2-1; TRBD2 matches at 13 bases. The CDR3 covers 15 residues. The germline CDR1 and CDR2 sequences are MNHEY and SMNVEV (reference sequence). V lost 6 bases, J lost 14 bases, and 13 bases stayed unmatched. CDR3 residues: CASRTTGTSGTLEFF. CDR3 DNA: TGTGCCAGCAGAACGACGGGGACTAGCGGGACGCTGGAGTTCTTC.

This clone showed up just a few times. The CDR3 bases are TGTGCCACCAGCATACAGGGACGGGTCGCCTACGAGCAGTACTTC. Amino acids: CATSIQGRVAYEQYF. The gene calls are TRBV15 and TRBJ2-7, with TRBD1 as a possible D gene (6 bases). The CDR3 length is 15 residues. Germline CDR1 is LNHNV and CDR2 is YYDKDF (reference sequence). Trimming left V 4 bases short and J 2 bases short, with 15 bases between. The full variable domain, rest sourced from reference TRBV15 and TRBJ2-7, is DAMVIQNPRYQVTQFGKPVTLSCSQTLNHNVMYWYQQKSSQAPKLLFHYYDKDFNNEADTPDNFQSRRPNTSFCFLDIRSPGLGDTAMYLCATSIQGRVAYEQYFGPGTRLTVT.

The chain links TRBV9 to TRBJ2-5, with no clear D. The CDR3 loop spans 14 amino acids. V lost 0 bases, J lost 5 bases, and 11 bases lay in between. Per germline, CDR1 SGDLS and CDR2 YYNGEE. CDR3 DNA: TGTGCCAGCAGCGTAGAGAGCTTTCGGGAGACCCAGTACTTC. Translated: CASSVESFRETQYF.

CDR3 coding DNA: TGTGCCAGCACCCCAGCGTTGTACAGGCCCTACGAGCAGTACTTC. Its protein product is CASTPALYRPYEQYF. The V gene is TRBV28, the J gene TRBJ2-7; D is possibly TRBD1 (5 bases). CDR3 length: 15 amino acids. Per germline, CDR1 MDHEN and CDR2 SYDVKM. V lost 7 bases to trimming and J lost 2 bases, with 18 bases between them.

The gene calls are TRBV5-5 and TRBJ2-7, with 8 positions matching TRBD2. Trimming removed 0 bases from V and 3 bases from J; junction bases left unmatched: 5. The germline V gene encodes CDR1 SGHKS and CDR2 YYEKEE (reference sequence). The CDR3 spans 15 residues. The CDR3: CASSLDSGRGYEQYF. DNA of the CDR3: TGTGCCAGCAGCTTGGACAGCGGGAGAGGCTACGAGCAGTACTTC.

The CDR3 DNA is TGTGCCAGCAGTGAACAGGGGGGAAAGTATGGCTACACCTTC. Its translation is CASSEQGGKYGYTF. The V and J genes are TRBV6-1 and TRBJ1-2; 7 bases agree with TRBD1. The V gene end was trimmed by 2 bases and the J gene end by 5 bases; junction bases not matched to a gene: 5. The CDR3 sequence is 14 residues long. Germline V gene sequence: CDR1 MNHNS, CDR2 SASEGT.

CDR3 region: CASRILQLPNNEQFF. Written as DNA, the CDR3 is TGTGCCAGCAGGATCTTGCAACTTCCGAACAATGAGCAGTTCTTC. This chain connects TRBV27 to TRBJ2-1; no clear D. Germline V CDR1 and CDR2: MNHEY, SMNVEV (reference sequence). The CDR3 length is 15 residues. Trimming took off 6 bases at V and 5 bases at J, with 17 bases between the two ends.

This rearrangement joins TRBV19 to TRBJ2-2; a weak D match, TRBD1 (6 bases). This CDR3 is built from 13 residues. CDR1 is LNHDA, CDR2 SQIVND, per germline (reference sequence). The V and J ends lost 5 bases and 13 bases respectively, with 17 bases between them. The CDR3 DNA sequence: TGTGCCAGTAGTGAACCTAACAGGGACCGGCTGTTTTTT. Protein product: CASSEPNRDRLFF.

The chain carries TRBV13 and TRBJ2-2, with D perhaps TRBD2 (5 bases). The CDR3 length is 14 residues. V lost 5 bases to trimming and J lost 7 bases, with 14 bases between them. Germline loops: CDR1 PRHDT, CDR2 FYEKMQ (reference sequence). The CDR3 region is CASSPRAGGGELFF. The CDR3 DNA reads TGTGCCAGCAGCCCCAGAGCAGGAGGCGGGGAGCTGTTTTTT.

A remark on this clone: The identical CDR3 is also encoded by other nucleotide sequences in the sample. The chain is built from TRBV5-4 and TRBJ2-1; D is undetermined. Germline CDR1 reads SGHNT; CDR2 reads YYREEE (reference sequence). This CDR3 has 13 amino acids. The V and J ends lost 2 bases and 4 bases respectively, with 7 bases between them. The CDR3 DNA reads TGTGCCAGCAGCTTTACTTCGTACAATGAGCAGTTCTTC. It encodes CASSFTSYNEQFF.

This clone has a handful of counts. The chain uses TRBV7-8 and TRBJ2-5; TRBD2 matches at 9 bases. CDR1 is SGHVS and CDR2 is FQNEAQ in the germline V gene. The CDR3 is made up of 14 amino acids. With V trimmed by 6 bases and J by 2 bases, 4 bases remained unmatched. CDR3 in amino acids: CASRYTSGQETQYF. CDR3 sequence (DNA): TGTGCCAGCAGGTATACTAGCGGGCAAGAGACCCAGTACTTC.

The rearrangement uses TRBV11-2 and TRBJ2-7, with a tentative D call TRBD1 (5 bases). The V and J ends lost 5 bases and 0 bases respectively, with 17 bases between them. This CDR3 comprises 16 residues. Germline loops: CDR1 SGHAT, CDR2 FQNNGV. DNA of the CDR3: TGTGCCAGCAGCCCCCTTAGTCGGACATCCTCCTACGAGCAGTACTTC. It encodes CASSPLSRTSSYEQYF.

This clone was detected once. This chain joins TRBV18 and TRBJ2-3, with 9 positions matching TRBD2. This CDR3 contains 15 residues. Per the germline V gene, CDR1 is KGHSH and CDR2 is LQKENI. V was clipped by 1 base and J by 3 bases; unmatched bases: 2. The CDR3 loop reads CASSPLAGATDTQYF. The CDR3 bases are TGTGCCAGCTCACCACTAGCGGGAGCAACAGATACGCAGTATTTT.